Below are 11 T cell receptor beta chains sequenced from a single sample in a study of CD8+ T cells in alopecia areata. Following RNA extraction, reverse transcription yielded cDNA that acted as the sequencing template. Assay: immunoSEQ multiplex PCR; the TCRdb copy retains only in-frame clones and omits some. This sample has over 250,000 clones, with 50% to 75% found just once. The treatment denotes: oral pan-JAK inhibitor, 5-10 mg twice daily. This specimen was CD4+ T cells sorted from blood, taken around week 52, from a patient treated with tofacitinib. These receptors all come from a human donor with alopecia areata.

With regard to this clone: Germline is not matched at one junction end, which may reflect a read error. This chain uses TRBV29-1 with TRBJ1-6; no clear D. Germline lookup yields CDR1 SQVTM and CDR2 ANQGSEA. CDR3 length: 13 residues. The DNA for the CDR3 is TGCAGCGTTGAAGGTTGGGTTAATCCACCCCTCCACTTT. Amino acid sequence: CSVEGWVNPPLHF.

The rearrangement uses TRBV5-6 and TRBJ1-6; D gene ambiguous. Germline CDR1 and CDR2: SGHDT and YYEEEE. Trimming left V 0 bases short and J 7 bases short, with 5 bases between. CDR3 length: 13 amino acids. The CDR3 loop reads CASSLDKNSPLHF. CDR3 coding DNA: TGTGCCAGCAGCTTGGACAAAAATTCACCCCTCCACTTT.

J is TRBJ1-6 and V is TRBV30; tentative D call: TRBD1 (6 bases). Per germline, CDR1 GTSNPN and CDR2 SVGIG (reference sequence). The CDR3 has 15 amino acids. V was pared by 0 bases and J by 7 bases, with 13 bases between. CDR3 nucleotides: TGTGCCTGGAGTGTAGGGGGGGTCCACAATTCACCCCTCCACTTT. Amino acid sequence: CAWSVGGVHNSPLHF.

The chain carries TRBV5-1 and TRBJ2-7, with TRBD1 matching 9 bases. This CDR3 is built from 16 residues. Trimming cost V 0 bases and J 2 bases; bases outside gene matches: 6. Germline V gene data show CDR1 as SGHRS and CDR2 as YFSETQ. The chain's CDR3 is CASSLGPRQGAYEQYF. The CDR3 DNA reads TGCGCCAGCAGCTTGGGCCCCAGACAGGGGGCCTACGAGCAGTACTTC.

The chain has TRBV5-1 and TRBJ1-1; TRBD1 aligns across 7 bases. V was pared by 4 bases and J by 5 bases, with 8 bases of the junction left unmatched. The CDR3 extends over 14 amino acids. Germline V CDR1 and CDR2: SGHRS, YFSETQ. CDR3 residues: CASSTYRGGTEAFF. CDR3 DNA: TGCGCCAGCAGCACCTACAGGGGAGGGACTGAAGCTTTCTTT.

The chain joins TRBV25-1 to TRBJ2-7, with D unclear. Trimming shortened V by 5 bases and J by 2 bases, and 13 bases separated the two germline ends. The length of the CDR3 is 14 residues. CDR1 is MGHDK and CDR2 is SYGVNS in the germline V gene. The CDR3 coding sequence is TGTGCCAGCAGTATTCCAGGAGCCACCTACGAGCAGTACTTC. Its protein is CASSIPGATYEQYF.

The CDR3 loop is CASSSWDRGDPGELFF. The CDR3 DNA reads as TGTGCCAGTAGTTCCTGGGACAGAGGGGACCCCGGGGAGCTGTTTTTT. The chain uses TRBV19 and TRBJ2-2; 7 bases map to TRBD1. Losses at the gene ends were 5 bases for V and 6 bases for J; bases not matched to a gene: 12. Germline CDR1 reads LNHDA; CDR2 reads SQIVND (reference sequence). The CDR3 has 16 residues.

The genes are TRBV25-1 and TRBJ2-1; weak D call: TRBD2 (5 bases). Trimming left V 6 bases short and J 0 bases short, with 9 bases between. The CDR3 totals 14 residues. Looked up from germline, CDR1 is MGHDK and CDR2 is SYGVNS. CDR3 region: CASRGRDSYNEQFF. The CDR3 DNA reads TGTGCCAGCAGAGGACGGGACTCCTACAATGAGCAGTTCTTC.

The V and J genes are TRBV5-1 and TRBJ2-7; D uncertain. The V end was cut by 3 bases, the J end by 6 bases, with 13 bases between. The CDR3 totals 13 residues. CDR1 SGHRS and CDR2 YFSETQ come from the germline V gene. The CDR3 DNA sequence: TGCGCCAGCAGCTCGAAAATGGACGGCGAGCAGTACTTC. This sequence encodes CASSSKMDGEQYF.

This sequence joins TRBV2 and TRBJ2-1; no clear D. Germline CDR1 SNHLY, CDR2 FYNNEI. This CDR3 contains 15 residues. V was clipped by 1 base and J by 2 bases, with 9 bases between them. CDR3 nucleotide sequence: TGTGCCAGCAGTGAAGGTCTGGTTACCTACAATGAGCAGTTCTTC. Amino acid sequence: CASSEGLVTYNEQFF.

This clone was counted a few times. The chain employs TRBV5-1 and TRBJ2-1; 7 bases are shared with TRBD1. CDR3 length: 16 amino acids. CDR1 is SGHRS and CDR2 is YFSETQ in the germline V gene. With 5 bases clipped from V and 2 bases from J, the junction kept 10 bases outside the gene matches. CDR3 protein: CASSQTKGQTYNEQFF. The DNA for the CDR3 is TGCGCCAGCAGTCAAACAAAGGGACAGACCTACAATGAGCAGTTCTTC. The full variable domain, in which reference TRBV5-1 and TRBJ2-1 provide the parts outside the CDR3, is KAGVTQTPRYLIKTRGQQVTLSCSPISGHRSVSWYQQTPGQGLQFLFEYFSETQRNKGNFPGRFSGRQFSNSRSEMNVSTLELGDSALYLCASSQTKGQTYNEQFFGPGTRLTVL.